This T cell receptor beta chain was documented in a study of low-dose radiotherapy and immunotherapy resistance in tumors. In the study overall: Given every two weeks, intravenous cyclophosphamide 200 mg/m2 preceded radiation and immunotherapy by one day.

Gene-specific TRAV and TRBV primers were used for first-strand cDNA, covering alpha and beta chains. For amplifying TCRs, the PCR ran for around 20 cycles with Phusion, which was used together with a constant-region primer and the adapter on the V primers. Via MiXCR, TCRdb re-called the reads, giving one row per CDR3 protein. The sample lists 5,600 or so distinct CDR3 sequences; roughly 80% were seen once. V was pared by 3 bases and J by 3 bases, with 8 bases between. Germline V CDR1 and CDR2: DFQATT, SNEGSKA (reference sequence). CDR3 length: 12 residues. Tumors of eligible patients were advanced, solid and lacking tumor-infiltrating lymphocytes.

This receptor was taken from a human donor with advanced metastatic prostate, ovarian, gallbladder or colorectal cancer (not recorded which). This table probably holds off-target reads from a library built for another chain. V usage is TRBV20-1 and J usage is TRBJ1-2; D gene ambiguous. Here the CDR3 DNA reads TGCAGTGCTAGCGAGGCATACTATGGCTACACCTTC. Translating it yields CSASEAYYGYTF.